The rows below give T cell receptor beta chains drawn from one sample of a study of T cell responses to AZD1222 COVID-19 vaccine. Produced via immunoSEQ multiplex PCR; TCRdb's table is partial and in-frame only. Counted here are 180,000 or so clones, 93% occurring once; the ten biggest clones make up 1%. The source was peripheral blood, collected 28 days after the second AZD1222 dose. These receptors all stem from an adult who received the AZD1222 COVID-19 vaccine. CDR3s include the opening cysteine and the closing phenylalanine or tryptophan. The D gene is left open where the match is weak. Clone size is shown for a subset of rows, as once, few, many or a class of expanded clone.

clone size: -
J gene: TRBJ2-2
D gene: -
V gene: TRBV6-5
CDR3 DNA: TGTGCCAGCAGTCCCGTGCCGGGGTGGGCCGGGGAGCTGTTTTTT
CDR3 protein: CASSPVPGWAGELFF

clone size: -
J gene: TRBJ1-5
D gene: TRBD1
V gene: TRBV5-5
CDR3 DNA: TGTGCCAGCAGTTTCGACAGGGGGCATCAGCCCCAGCATTTT
CDR3 protein: CASSFDRGHQPQHF

clone size: -
J gene: TRBJ2-7
D gene: TRBD1
V gene: TRBV5-1
CDR3 DNA: TGCGCCAGCAGCTCGGACAGGGGCAAAGACGAGCAGTACTTC
CDR3 protein: CASSSDRGKDEQYF

clone size: -
J gene: TRBJ1-5
D gene: -
V gene: TRBV19
CDR3 DNA: TGTGCCAGTACCAACAGGAGCAATCAGCCCCAGCATTTT
CDR3 protein: CASTNRSNQPQHF

clone size: -
J gene: TRBJ1-2
D gene: -
V gene: TRBV11-2
CDR3 DNA: TGTGCCAGCAGCTTAGGCGGAGGTGGCTATGGCTACACCTTC
CDR3 protein: CASSLGGGGYGYTF

clone size: -
J gene: TRBJ1-5
D gene: TRBD1
V gene: TRBV7-2
CDR3 DNA: TGTGCCAGCAGCCTCAGACAGGGGAATCAGCCCCAGCATTTT
CDR3 protein: CASSLRQGNQPQHF

clone size: once
J gene: TRBJ2-7
D gene: -
V gene: TRBV3-1/TRBV3-2
CDR3 DNA: TGTGCCAGCAGCCACAACAGGGTTGGCGAGCAGTACTTC
CDR3 protein: CASSHNRVGEQYF

clone size: -
J gene: TRBJ2-2
D gene: -
V gene: TRBV6-5
CDR3 DNA: TGTGCCAGCGGGGGCCGTCAAAACACCGGGGAGCTGTTTTTT
CDR3 protein: CASGGRQNTGELFF

clone size: -
J gene: TRBJ1-6
D gene: TRBD1
V gene: TRBV3-1/TRBV3-2
CDR3 DNA: TGTGCCAGCAGCCCCGGCGACAGGGCTATTTCACCCCTCCACTTT
CDR3 protein: CASSPGDRAISPLHF

clone size: -
J gene: TRBJ1-4
D gene: -
V gene: TRBV19
CDR3 DNA: TGTGCCAGTAGTGTCCGAGGAGAAAAACTGTTTTTT
CDR3 protein: CASSVRGEKLFF

clone size: -
J gene: TRBJ1-6
D gene: TRBD1
V gene: TRBV27
CDR3 DNA: TGTGCCAGCAGGACAGGGGGAACTACAAATAATTCACCCCTCCACTTT
CDR3 protein: CASRTGGTTNNSPLHF

clone size: -
J gene: TRBJ1-4
D gene: -
V gene: TRBV2
CDR3 DNA: TGTGCCAGCAGAGAAAAGACAGGAGTCAATGAAAAACTGTTTTTT
CDR3 protein: CASREKTGVNEKLFF

clone size: -
J gene: TRBJ1-5
D gene: TRBD1
V gene: TRBV19
CDR3 DNA: TGTGCCAGTAGTTCCGGACAGGGATATCAGCCCCAGCATTTT
CDR3 protein: CASSSGQGYQPQHF

clone size: -
J gene: TRBJ1-2
D gene: -
V gene: TRBV29-1
CDR3 DNA: TGCAGCGTCGATATTGGTGATGGCTACACCTTC
CDR3 protein: CSVDIGDGYTF

clone size: -
J gene: TRBJ2-2
D gene: TRBD1
V gene: TRBV6-5
CDR3 DNA: TGTGCCAGCGGTAGGGTACAGGGGGCTTTCGGGGAGCTGTTTTTT
CDR3 protein: CASGRVQGAFGELFF

clone size: -
J gene: TRBJ2-6
D gene: TRBD1
V gene: TRBV2
CDR3 DNA: TGTGCCAGCAGGAGGGGACAGTTCTCTGGGGCCAACGTCCTGACTTTC
CDR3 protein: CASRRGQFSGANVLTF

clone size: -
J gene: TRBJ1-5
D gene: TRBD1
V gene: TRBV5-4
CDR3 DNA: TGTGCCAGCAGCTTGGGGACAGGGGAGGGTCAGCCCCAGCATTTT
CDR3 protein: CASSLGTGEGQPQHF

clone size: once
J gene: TRBJ1-3
D gene: -
V gene: TRBV7-2
CDR3 DNA: TGTGCCAGCAGCTTTGTGGTCGGCTCCTCTGGAAACACCATATATTTT
CDR3 protein: CASSFVVGSSGNTIYF

clone size: -
J gene: TRBJ1-4
D gene: -
V gene: TRBV6-5
CDR3 DNA: TGTGCCAGCAGTCGACAGGATACGGTTGAAAAACTGTTTTTT
CDR3 protein: CASSRQDTVEKLFF

clone size: -
J gene: TRBJ2-1
D gene: TRBD1
V gene: TRBV7-6
CDR3 DNA: TGTGCCAGCAGCTTAGTAAAGGGGGCTGGAACTGAGCAGTTCTTC
CDR3 protein: CASSLVKGAGTEQFF

clone size: -
J gene: TRBJ2-1
D gene: -
V gene: TRBV11-3
CDR3 DNA: TGTGCCAGCAGCCCTGGAGGCAATGAGCAGTTCTTC
CDR3 protein: CASSPGGNEQFF

clone size: -
J gene: TRBJ2-7
D gene: -
V gene: TRBV6-5
CDR3 DNA: TGTGCCAGCAGCGCGGGGGCTAGCCACCCCTACGAGCAGTACTTC
CDR3 protein: CASSAGASHPYEQYF

clone size: -
J gene: TRBJ2-1
D gene: -
V gene: TRBV4-2
CDR3 DNA: TGTGCCAGCAGCCCGTCGAGTGGCTTCCTCGGTGGTGAGCAGTTCTTC
CDR3 protein: CASSPSSGFLGGEQFF

clone size: -
J gene: TRBJ2-7
D gene: -
V gene: TRBV9
CDR3 DNA: TGTGCCAGCAGTGGACAGAGGAGCTCCTACGAGCAGTACTTC
CDR3 protein: CASSGQRSSYEQYF

clone size: once
J gene: TRBJ2-6
D gene: -
V gene: TRBV5-1
CDR3 DNA: TGCGCCAGCAGCAGAGGGGACATCCCAGGGGCCAACGTCCTGACTTTC
CDR3 protein: CASSRGDIPGANVLTF

clone size: -
J gene: TRBJ2-2
D gene: -
V gene: TRBV9
CDR3 DNA: TGTGCCAGCAGCGTAGATGTGGGAGGTCGAACCGGGGAGCTGTTTTTT
CDR3 protein: CASSVDVGGRTGELFF

clone size: -
J gene: TRBJ2-1
D gene: -
V gene: TRBV3-1/TRBV3-2
CDR3 DNA: TGTGCCAGCAGCCTTCGCGCGGGGATTAACTACAATGAGCAGTTCTTC
CDR3 protein: CASSLRAGINYNEQFF

clone size: few
J gene: TRBJ1-5
D gene: TRBD1
V gene: TRBV2
CDR3 DNA: TGTGCCAGCAGTGTACGGCAGGGGGCCGGTAGCAATCAGCCCCAGCATTTT
CDR3 protein: CASSVRQGAGSNQPQHF

clone size: -
J gene: TRBJ2-3
D gene: -
V gene: TRBV7-2
CDR3 DNA: TGTGCCAGCAGCTTAGGAGGATCGGGTGGTGGAGATACGCAGTATTTT
CDR3 protein: CASSLGGSGGGDTQYF

clone size: -
J gene: TRBJ1-2
D gene: TRBD1
V gene: TRBV27
CDR3 DNA: TGTGCCAGCAGTTTAGACAGGGACAACTATGGCTACACCTTC
CDR3 protein: CASSLDRDNYGYTF

clone size: -
J gene: TRBJ1-5
D gene: TRBD1
V gene: TRBV24-1
CDR3 DNA: TGTGCCACCAGTGAGACGGACAGGGCCAATCAGCCCCAGCATTTT
CDR3 protein: CATSETDRANQPQHF

clone size: -
J gene: TRBJ1-2
D gene: TRBD1
V gene: TRBV19
CDR3 DNA: TGTGCCAGTAGTATTTTGAGACAGGGTAACTATGGCTACACCTTC
CDR3 protein: CASSILRQGNYGYTF

clone size: once
J gene: TRBJ2-7
D gene: TRBD1
V gene: TRBV10-3
CDR3 DNA: TGTGCCATCAGTGAGCGGGACAGCTACGAGCAGTACTTC
CDR3 protein: CAISERDSYEQYF

clone size: -
J gene: TRBJ1-3
D gene: -
V gene: TRBV5-4
CDR3 DNA: TGTGCCAGCAGCTTGACAGCTGGAAACACCATATATTTT
CDR3 protein: CASSLTAGNTIYF

clone size: -
J gene: TRBJ1-6
D gene: -
V gene: TRBV6-5
CDR3 DNA: TGTGCCAGCAGTTACTCGGGCAGGTCGCGTCTCACCCTCCACTTT
CDR3 protein: CASSYSGRSRLTLHF

clone size: -
J gene: TRBJ2-5
D gene: -
V gene: TRBV14
CDR3 DNA: TGTGCCAGCAGCCAAGATCGAGGGACAACCCGAGAGACCCAGTACTTC
CDR3 protein: CASSQDRGTTRETQYF

clone size: -
J gene: TRBJ1-1
D gene: -
V gene: TRBV12-3/TRBV12-4
CDR3 DNA: TGTGCCAGCAGTCCCCAGCGCCACACTGAAGCTTTCTTT
CDR3 protein: CASSPQRHTEAFF

clone size: once
J gene: TRBJ2-5
D gene: -
V gene: TRBV14
CDR3 DNA: TGTGCCAGCAGCCAAGATCGGGCCAAGTGGCACTTC
CDR3 protein: CASSQDRAKWHF

clone size: -
J gene: TRBJ2-7
D gene: -
V gene: TRBV30
CDR3 DNA: TGTGCCTGGGGGGTGGGGGGCCGCGAGCAGTACTTC
CDR3 protein: CAWGVGGREQYF

clone size: -
J gene: TRBJ1-1
D gene: -
V gene: TRBV11-1
CDR3 DNA: TGTGCCAGCGGCAAGCGGCCTGCTGAAGCTTTCTTT
CDR3 protein: CASGKRPAEAFF

clone size: -
J gene: TRBJ1-1
D gene: TRBD1
V gene: TRBV27
CDR3 DNA: TGTGCCAGCAGTGCGAGACAGGGATTGAACACTGAAGCTTTCTTT
CDR3 protein: CASSARQGLNTEAFF

clone size: -
J gene: TRBJ2-5
D gene: TRBD2
V gene: TRBV4-1
CDR3 DNA: TGCGCCAGCAGTATCCCCGGGACTAGCGGGGGGGAGACCCAGTACTTC
CDR3 protein: CASSIPGTSGGETQYF